The 15 T cell receptor beta chains listed next were all sequenced from one sample in a study of cytomegalovirus exposure and HLA in healthy donors. Vbeta (60) and Jbeta (13) primers were used in the PCR. Here immunoSEQ multiplex PCR was the method, and the copy in TCRdb shows in-frame clones only, minus some. The sample totals roughly 45,000 clones. Sequencing input: PBMCs. The receptors were gathered from a young woman in good health and CMV-seronegative.

This rearrangement joins TRBV6-5 to TRBJ2-1, with 9 bases lining up with TRBD2. Germline values: CDR1 MNHEY, CDR2 SVGAGI. V dropped 2 bases and J dropped 9; count of bases not matched to a gene: 11. The CDR3 covers 16 residues. CDR3 DNA sequence: TGTGCCAGCAGTTACGGAGGCGGGAGGGCCCGAGGTGAGCAGTTCTTC. Protein product: CASSYGGGRARGEQFF.

The chain combines TRBV7-9 with TRBJ2-7, with a possible D match to TRBD1 (6 bases). The CDR3 runs to 14 residues. Germline V gene lookup returns CDR1 SEHNR and CDR2 FQNEAQ (reference sequence). V gave up 1 base and J gave up 3 bases, with 10 bases separating them. The CDR3 spells CASSLGVGGYEQYF. The CDR3 region has the DNA TGTGCCAGCAGCTTAGGGGTAGGGGGCTACGAGCAGTACTTC.

This chain uses TRBV5-6 with TRBJ1-1; D unclear. Trimming shortened V by 4 bases and J by 0 bases, and 10 bases separated the two germline ends. This CDR3 has 14 residues. Germline V gene lookup returns CDR1 SGHDT and CDR2 YYEEEE. The CDR3 DNA reads TGTGCCAGCAGCGTAGAGATGCTGAACACTGAAGCTTTCTTT. Translation gives CASSVEMLNTEAFF.

This chain links TRBV18 with TRBJ1-1, with 7 bases aligning to TRBD1. The CDR3 is made up of 17 amino acids. V shed 2 bases, J shed 2 bases, and the junction held 11 bases outside the gene matches. Germline V CDR1 and CDR2: KGHSH, LQKENI. The CDR3 spells CASSPIHTGQSNTEAFF. In DNA, the CDR3 is TGTGCCAGCTCACCAATCCATACGGGACAGTCTAACACTGAAGCTTTCTTT.

The rearrangement uses TRBV29-1 and TRBJ2-7, with 8 bases lining up with TRBD2. Losses at the gene ends were 0 bases for V and 2 bases for J; bases not matched to a gene: 6. The CDR3 length is 15 residues. The germline V gene has CDR1 SQVTM and CDR2 ANQGSEA. CDR3 sequence: CSVEEVGLATYEQYF. The CDR3 DNA sequence: TGCAGCGTTGAAGAAGTAGGACTAGCTACCTACGAGCAGTACTTC.

This chain links TRBV6-5 with TRBJ1-6; D perhaps matches TRBD1 (5 bases). The CDR3 is 13 amino acids. V was shortened by 5 bases and J by 8 bases, with 10 bases between the two germline ends. Germline CDR1 MNHEY, CDR2 SVGAGI. CDR3: CASSLGGDSPLHF. CDR3 DNA sequence: TGTGCCAGCAGTCTTGGGGGGGATTCACCCCTCCACTTT.

The chain employs TRBV7-2 and TRBJ2-7; TRBD1 is a possible D gene (6 bases). The germline CDR1 and CDR2 sequences are SGHTA and FQGNSA. Trimming shortened V by 0 bases and J by 3 bases, and 9 bases separated the two germline ends. This CDR3 has 14 amino acids. The CDR3 DNA follows: TGTGCCAGCAGCTTAGCTACGGACAGCTACGAGCAGTACTTC. Its protein product is CASSLATDSYEQYF.

CDR3 loop: CASRATSGRSSEQYF. The CDR3 bases are TGTGCCAGCAGGGCGACTAGCGGGAGAAGTAGCGAGCAGTACTTC. The chain joins TRBV6-5 to TRBJ2-7, with 12 bases lining up with TRBD2. The CDR3 extends over 15 amino acids. Germline assignment: CDR1 MNHEY and CDR2 SVGAGI. V lost 6 bases to trimming and J lost 6 bases; unmatched junction nucleotides: 9.

The V and J genes are TRBV7-9 and TRBJ2-7; possible D gene TRBD1, 5 bases. V shed 6 bases and J shed 5 bases, with 17 bases lying between them. The length of the CDR3 is 14 residues. Per the germline V gene, CDR1 is SEHNR and CDR2 is FQNEAQ (reference sequence). CDR3 DNA: TGTGCCAGCAGTCCCCCGCGCAGGGCGCACGAGCAGTACTTC. It is translated as CASSPPRRAHEQYF.

V gene TRBV2 combines with J gene TRBJ2-1; 8 positions agree with TRBD1. V shed 3 bases, J shed 9 bases, and the junction held 7 bases outside the gene matches. This CDR3 is 14 amino acids long. CDR1 and CDR2 (germline): SNHLY, FYNNEI. As DNA, the CDR3 is TGTGCCAGCAGTGATTTGCCAGGGGGCATTGAGCAGTTCTTC. Translated: CASSDLPGGIEQFF.

The CDR3: CASTQANIWSNQPQHF. The CDR3 nucleotides are TGTGCCAGCACCCAAGCGAATATTTGGAGCAATCAGCCCCAGCATTTT. The chain is built from TRBV28 and TRBJ1-5, with no clear D. The CDR3 contains 16 residues. The germline V and J ends were trimmed by 7 bases and 1 base, with 17 bases remaining between them. Germline CDR1 MDHEN, CDR2 SYDVKM. Supplemented by reference TRBV28 and TRBJ1-5, the full variable domain reads DVKVTQSSRYLVKRTGEKVFLECVQDMDHENMFWYRQDPGLGLRLIYFSYDVKMKEKGDIPEGYSVSREKKERFSLILESASTNQTSMYLCASTQANIWSNQPQHFGDGTRLSIL.

This chain links TRBV7-9 with TRBJ1-4, with D perhaps TRBD1 (6 bases). The CDR3 contains 15 residues. The germline gives CDR1 SEHNR, CDR2 FQNEAQ (reference sequence). The V and J ends lost 5 bases and 5 bases respectively, with 15 bases between them. The CDR3 here is CASSPGGQRNEKLFF. The DNA for the CDR3 is TGTGCCAGCAGCCCCGGGGGGCAGAGGAATGAAAAACTGTTTTTT.

The chain links TRBV29-1 to TRBJ2-6; TRBD1 matches 9 bases. V was pared by 6 bases and J by 2 bases, with 11 bases of the junction left unmatched. Germline CDR1 and CDR2: SQVTM and ANQGSEA. The CDR3 length is 17 residues. The CDR3 here is CSVIPTRDRAGANVLTF. CDR3 coding DNA: TGCAGCGTCATACCAACCCGGGACAGGGCTGGGGCCAACGTCCTGACTTTC.

The chain combines TRBV6-1 with TRBJ1-1; 9 bases match TRBD1. Germline values: CDR1 MNHNS, CDR2 SASEGT. The CDR3 loop spans 15 amino acids. With 6 bases clipped from V and 0 bases from J, the junction kept 5 bases outside the gene matches. The CDR3 sequence: CASRPWTGVNTEAFF. CDR3 DNA: TGTGCCAGCAGACCTTGGACAGGGGTGAACACTGAAGCTTTCTTT.

The chain couples TRBV2 to TRBJ2-7, with 8 bases identical to TRBD2. The germline gives CDR1 SNHLY, CDR2 FYNNEI. Trimming at V came to 0 bases and at J to 9 bases, leaving 13 bases not matched to a gene. The length of the CDR3 is 16 residues. The CDR3 DNA reads TGTGCCAGCAGTGAAGCGGGGACTAGTCGTAACCCTAGGCAGTACTTC. This gives the protein CASSEAGTSRNPRQYF.